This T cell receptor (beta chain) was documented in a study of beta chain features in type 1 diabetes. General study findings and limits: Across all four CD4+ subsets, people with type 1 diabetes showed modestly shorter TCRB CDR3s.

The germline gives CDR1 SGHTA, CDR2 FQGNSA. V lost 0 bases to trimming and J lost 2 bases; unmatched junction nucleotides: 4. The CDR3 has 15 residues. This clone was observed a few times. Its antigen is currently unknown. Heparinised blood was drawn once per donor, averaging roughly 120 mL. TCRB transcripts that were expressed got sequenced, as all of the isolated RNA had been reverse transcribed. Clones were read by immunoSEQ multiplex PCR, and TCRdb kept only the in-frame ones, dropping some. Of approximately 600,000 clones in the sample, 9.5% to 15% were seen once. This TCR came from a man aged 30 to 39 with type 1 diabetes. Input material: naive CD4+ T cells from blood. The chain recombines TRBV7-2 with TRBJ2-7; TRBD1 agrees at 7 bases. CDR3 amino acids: CASSLARDSAYEQYF. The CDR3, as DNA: TGTGCCAGCAGCTTAGCTAGGGACAGTGCCTACGAGCAGTACTTC.